What follows are 9 T cell receptor beta chains derived from one specimen sequenced in a study of prognosis after radiotherapy for stage I lung cancer. With two-round multiplex PCR, TCR beta CDR3 sequences were amplified from genomic DNA. Primers targeting each individual TRBV and TRBJ gene were applied in first-round PCR. From the multiplex PCR reads, TCRdb called clonotypes with MiXCR, one entry per CDR3 protein. The sample lists tens of thousands of distinct CDR3 sequences, around 32% seen once, with 12% in the top ten. The source material was PBMCs, sampled before or after stereotactic body radiation therapy (not recorded which). These receptors were obtained from a donor over 45 with non-small cell lung cancer.

This clonotype appeared many times. The V call is TRBV5-4, the J call TRBJ1-2, with D maybe TRBD1 (5 bases). This CDR3 spans 15 amino acids. The germline gives CDR1 SGHNT, CDR2 YYREEE (reference sequence). With 0 bases removed from V and 6 bases from J, the gap between germline ends came to 15 bases. The CDR3 DNA is TGTGCCAGCAGCTTGGCATTGTCGGGGGACGATGGCTACACCTTC. It translates to CASSLALSGDDGYTF.

This clonotype was observed a few times. A much more abundant neighbour one base away suggests this may be a read error. Since no conserved phenylalanine or tryptophan closes the CDR3, a read error is the likely cause. The rearrangement joins TRBV6-2 or TRBV6-3 to TRBJ2-7; a possible D gene is TRBD2 (5 bases). This CDR3 is 13 amino acids long. Germline lookup yields CDR1 MNHEY and CDR2 SVGEGT. Deletions cut 2 bases from V and 6 bases from J, with 11 bases between. CDR3 sequence reads: CASSYAETTEQYL. CDR3 in DNA: TGTGCCAGCAGTTACGCAGAGACTACCGAGCAGTACTTA.

This clonotype was observed at least ten times. The rearrangement joins TRBV4-2 to TRBJ2-3; D is undetermined. The V gene's germline CDR1 is LGHNA and CDR2 YNFKEQ. This CDR3 contains 13 residues. V lost 0 bases, J lost 5 bases, and 6 bases lay in between. CDR3 coding DNA: TGTGCCAGCAGCCAAGAGACGAGAGATACGCAGTATTTT. It encodes CASSQETRDTQYF.

The chain carries TRBV6-5 and TRBJ1-5; D unclear. The CDR3 is 18 amino acids. The ends were cut back, 4 bases at V and 1 base at J, with 20 bases in the middle. Germline V gives CDR1 MNHEY, CDR2 SVGAGI. CDR3 residues: CASSFLFPASRSNQPQHF. CDR3 coding DNA: TGTGCCAGCAGTTTCCTCTTTCCGGCAAGCAGGAGCAATCAGCCCCAGCATTTT.

This clonotype has ten or more counts. This CDR3 is CASSLGRKFQETQYF. The CDR3 DNA reads TGTGCCAGCAGCTTAGGAAGGAAATTCCAAGAGACCCAGTACTTC. The chain recombines TRBV7-9 with TRBJ2-5; D remains unclear. This CDR3 is 15 amino acids long. Germline loops: CDR1 SEHNR, CDR2 FQNEAQ (reference sequence). With 1 base removed from V and 1 base from J, the gap between germline ends came to 10 bases.

As for this clonotype: A read error may produce the germline difference seen at one junction end. V and J are TRBV2 and TRBJ2-2; D uncertain. The CDR3 is 12 residues long. The V gene's germline CDR1 is SNHLY and CDR2 FYNNEI. The CDR3 is CAISYGTGELFF. As DNA, the CDR3 is TGTGCCATCAGTTACGGCACCGGGGAGCTGTTTTTT.

The table lists this clonotype with many counts. The chain carries TRBV6-1 and TRBJ2-7; 8 bases fit TRBD2. V was pared by 5 bases and J by 1 base, with 4 bases of the junction left unmatched. The CDR3 runs to 14 residues. Germline V gene data show CDR1 as MNHNS and CDR2 as SASEGT. CDR3: CASSLGGGSYEQYF. CDR3 DNA sequence: TGTGCCAGCAGTCTCGGGGGGGGGTCCTACGAGCAGTACTTC.

This clonotype counts as medium-sized. The V and J genes are TRBV5-1 and TRBJ2-3; tentatively, D is TRBD2 (6 bases). CDR1 SGHRS and CDR2 YFSETQ come from the germline V gene. The V end lost 6 bases, the J end lost 3 bases, and 17 bases lay between the germline ends. The CDR3 has 15 residues. For the CDR3, the DNA is TGCGCCAGCAAAGAGGGCGGGATCAGGACAGATACGCAGTATTTT. It translates to CASKEGGIRTDTQYF.

Of note for this clonotype: This likely traces to a read error, being one base from a far larger clone. The chain is built from TRBV6-5 and TRBJ1-1; perhaps TRBD1 as D (5 bases). V lost 10 bases and J lost 0, with 12 bases in between. This CDR3 is built from 13 residues. The germline gives CDR1 MNHEY, CDR2 SVGAGI. In nucleotides, the CDR3 is TGTGCCATTAGACAGTTCATGAACACTGAAGCTTTCTTT. It codes for CAIRQFMNTEAFF.